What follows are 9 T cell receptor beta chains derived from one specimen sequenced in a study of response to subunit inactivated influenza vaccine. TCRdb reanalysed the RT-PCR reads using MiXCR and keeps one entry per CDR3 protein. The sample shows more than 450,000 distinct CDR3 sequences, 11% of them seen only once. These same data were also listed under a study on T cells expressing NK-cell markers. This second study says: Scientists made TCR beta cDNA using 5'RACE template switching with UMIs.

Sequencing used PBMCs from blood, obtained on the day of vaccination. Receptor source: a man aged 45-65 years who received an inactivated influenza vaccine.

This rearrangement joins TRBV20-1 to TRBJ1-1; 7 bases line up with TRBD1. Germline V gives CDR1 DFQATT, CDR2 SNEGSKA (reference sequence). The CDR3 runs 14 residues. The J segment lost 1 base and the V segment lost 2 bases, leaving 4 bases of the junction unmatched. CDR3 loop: CSARLGGPNTEAFF. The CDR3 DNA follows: TGCAGTGCTAGACTAGGGGGCCCGAACACTGAAGCTTTCTTT.

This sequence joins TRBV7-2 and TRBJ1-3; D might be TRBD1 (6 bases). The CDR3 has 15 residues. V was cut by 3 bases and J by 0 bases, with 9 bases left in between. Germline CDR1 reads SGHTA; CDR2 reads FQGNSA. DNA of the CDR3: TGTGCCAGCAGCTTGGACAGATACTCTGGAAACACCATATATTTT. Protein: CASSLDRYSGNTIYF.

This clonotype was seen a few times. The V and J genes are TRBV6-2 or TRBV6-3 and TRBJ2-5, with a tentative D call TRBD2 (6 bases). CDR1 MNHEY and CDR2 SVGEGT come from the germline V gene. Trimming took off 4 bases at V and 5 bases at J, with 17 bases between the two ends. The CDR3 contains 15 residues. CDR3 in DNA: TGTGCCAGCAGTTTTCCCGCGACTAGGGGCGAGACCCAGTACTTC. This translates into CASSFPATRGETQYF.

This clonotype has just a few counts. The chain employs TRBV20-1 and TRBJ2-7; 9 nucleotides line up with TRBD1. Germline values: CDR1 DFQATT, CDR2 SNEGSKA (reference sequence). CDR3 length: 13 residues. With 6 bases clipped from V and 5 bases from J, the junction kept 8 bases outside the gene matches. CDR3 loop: CSAKDRGRDEQYF. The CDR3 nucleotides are TGCAGTGCAAAGGACAGGGGTAGGGACGAGCAGTACTTC.

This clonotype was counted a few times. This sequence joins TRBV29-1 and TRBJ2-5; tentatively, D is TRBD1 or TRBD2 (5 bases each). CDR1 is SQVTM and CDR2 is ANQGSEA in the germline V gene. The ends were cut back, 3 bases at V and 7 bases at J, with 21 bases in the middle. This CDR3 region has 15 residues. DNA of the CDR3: TGCAGCGTTGAGGTTGACAGAGCAATTGGGAGGACCCAGTACTTC. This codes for CSVEVDRAIGRTQYF.

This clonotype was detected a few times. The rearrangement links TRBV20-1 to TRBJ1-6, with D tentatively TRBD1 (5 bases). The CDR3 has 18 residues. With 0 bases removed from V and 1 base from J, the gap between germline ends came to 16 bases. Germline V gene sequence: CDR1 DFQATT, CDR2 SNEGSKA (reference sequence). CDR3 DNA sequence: TGCAGTGCTAGAGACGCCGGGACGGGGGGGTCCTATAATTCACCCCTCCACTTT. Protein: CSARDAGTGGSYNSPLHF.

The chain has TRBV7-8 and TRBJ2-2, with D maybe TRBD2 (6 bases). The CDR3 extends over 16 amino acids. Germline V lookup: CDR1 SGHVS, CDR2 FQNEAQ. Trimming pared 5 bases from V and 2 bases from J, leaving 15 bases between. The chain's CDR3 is CASSPLATKNTGELFF. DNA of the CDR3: TGTGCCAGCAGCCCACTAGCCACCAAAAACACCGGGGAGCTGTTTTTT.

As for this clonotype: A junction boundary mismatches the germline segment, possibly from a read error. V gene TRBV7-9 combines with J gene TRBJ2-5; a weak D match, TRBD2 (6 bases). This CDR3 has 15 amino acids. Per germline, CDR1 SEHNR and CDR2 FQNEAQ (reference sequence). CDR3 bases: TGTGCCTGCAGCGCCTTTAGCGGCTCTCAAGAGACCCAGTACTTC. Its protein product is CACSAFSGSQETQYF. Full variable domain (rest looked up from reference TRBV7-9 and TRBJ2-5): DTGVSQNPRHKITKRGQNVTFRCDPISEHNRLYWYRQTLGQGPEFLTYFQNEAQLEKSRLLSDRFSAERPKGSFSTLEIQRTEQGDSAMYLCACSAFSGSQETQYFGPGTRLLVL.

CDR3 sequence: CASSPDASTDTQYF. In nucleotides, the CDR3 is TGTGCCAGCAGCCCGGACGCCAGCACAGATACGCAGTATTTT. The chain links TRBV5-5 to TRBJ2-3; the D is unclear. V lost 4 bases to trimming and J lost 0 bases, with 9 bases between them. The germline CDR1 and CDR2 sequences are SGHKS and YYEKEE (reference sequence). The CDR3 contains 14 residues.